This paragraph reports one TCR beta chain. This sample was taken from a study of blood T cell repertoires in COVID-19. About the study: Acute and convalescent COVID-19 samples came from the United States, Italy and Spain. Sources were T cells, B-cell-depleted T cells, or PBMCs; the material itself was cDNA or gDNA.

The V and J ends lost 3 bases and 7 bases respectively, with 18 bases between them. CDR3 length: 15 residues. Germline CDR1 SEHNR, CDR2 FQNEAQ (reference sequence). Methods used by the authors: Reference gene primer amplification yielded estimated nucleated cell counts. The data were produced by immunoSEQ multiplex PCR, yet TCRdb's version contains in-frame clones alone and is incomplete. The V and J calls and clone size are taken from that table; D and trimming were inferred from the DNA. The data hold nearly 50,000 clones, with 70% to 90% observed a single time. The chain carries TRBV7-9 and TRBJ1-2; no reliable D call. The TCR was taken from an older woman with acute or convalescent COVID-19. The sequencing input was peripheral blood. The DNA for the CDR3 is TGTGCCAGCAGCTTTCCCGTTACTCCAAACCTTGGCTACACCTTC. This sequence encodes CASSFPVTPNLGYTF.